These 9 T cell receptor beta chains came from one sample sequenced in a study of cytotoxic CD8 clonotypes in ibrutinib-treated CLL. Generated by immunoSEQ multiplex PCR, the TCRdb table keeps only in-frame clones and is missing some. The data hold around 330,000 clones, with 67% observed a single time. The sequencing used PBMCs, collected after 36 months of ibrutinib treatment. The receptors originated from a human donor with chronic lymphocytic leukemia.

The chain combines TRBV28 with TRBJ2-5, with D possibly being TRBD1 (6 bases). CDR1 is MDHEN and CDR2 is SYDVKM in the germline V gene. V shed 5 bases and J shed 1 base, with 14 bases lying between them. CDR3 size: 15 residues. CDR3 coding DNA: TGTGCCAGCAGTATAATACAGGGTCGCCAAGAGACCCAGTACTTC. Translated, it gives CASSIIQGRQETQYF. Complete variable domain (other parts from reference TRBV28 and TRBJ2-5): DVKVTQSSRYLVKRTGEKVFLECVQDMDHENMFWYRQDPGLGLRLIYFSYDVKMKEKGDIPEGYSVSREKKERFSLILESASTNQTSMYLCASSIIQGRQETQYFGPGTRLLVL.

The rearrangement joins TRBV20-1 to TRBJ2-7; D is unresolved. Trimming cost V 6 bases and J 4 bases, with 10 bases left between them. Germline loops: CDR1 DFQATT, CDR2 SNEGSKA (reference sequence). CDR3 length: 11 residues. The CDR3 region has the DNA TGCAGTGCGCCCATACCGTACGAGCAGTACTTC. Translation gives CSAPIPYEQYF.

J is TRBJ2-3 and V is TRBV11-2; D not certain. There are 13 residues in the CDR3. V was pared by 1 base and J by 6 bases, with 8 bases between. Germline V gene data show CDR1 as SGHAT and CDR2 as FQNNGV. DNA for the CDR3: TGTGCCAGCAGCTTAGGGGCGTGGGATACGCAGTATTTT. Translating gives CASSLGAWDTQYF.

J is TRBJ2-7 and V is TRBV9, with TRBD1 identical over 9 bases. The CDR3 loop spans 16 amino acids. Germline lookup yields CDR1 SGDLS and CDR2 YYNGEE. V trimming: 4 bases; J trimming: 3 bases; junction bases outside the gene matches: 11. The DNA for the CDR3 is TGTGCCAGCAGCCCATTGACAGGGGGTGGGTACTACGAGCAGTACTTC. Its protein product is CASSPLTGGGYYEQYF.

This clone appeared a few times. The rearrangement joins TRBV10-3 to TRBJ2-7; D not resolved. Trimming took 3 bases from V and 2 from J, leaving 5 bases between them. The CDR3 length is 12 residues. The germline gives CDR1 ENHRY, CDR2 SYGVKD. CDR3 nucleotides: TGTGCCATCAGTGATAGGACCTACGAGCAGTACTTC. Residues: CAISDRTYEQYF.

The V gene is TRBV2, the J gene TRBJ2-7; 9 bases map to TRBD1. V gave up 6 bases and J gave up 4 bases; unmatched junction bases: 4. The CDR3 loop spans 13 amino acids. Germline V lookup: CDR1 SNHLY, CDR2 FYNNEI. The CDR3 loop reads CASSGQGIYEQYF. CDR3 DNA: TGTGCCAGCAGCGGACAGGGGATTTACGAGCAGTACTTC.

V gene TRBV28 combines with J gene TRBJ2-7, with D tentatively TRBD2 (6 bases). With 5 bases removed from V and 6 bases from J, the gap between germline ends came to 14 bases. This CDR3 has 13 residues. Germline V gene lookup returns CDR1 MDHEN and CDR2 SYDVKM. The CDR3 region has the DNA TGTGCCAGCAGTCCCACCGGGACTCTCGAGCAGTACTTC. The encoded protein is CASSPTGTLEQYF.

This clone has a handful of counts. The chain carries TRBV25-1 and TRBJ1-1; no definite D call. With 1 base removed from V and 7 bases from J, the gap between germline ends came to 10 bases. Germline V gives CDR1 MGHDK, CDR2 SYGVNS. The CDR3 has 13 amino acids. This CDR3 is CASSESWALEAFF. In DNA form, the CDR3 reads TGTGCCAGCAGTGAATCGTGGGCGCTTGAAGCTTTCTTT.

The genes are TRBV5-3 and TRBJ2-7; possibly TRBD1 or TRBD2 for D (5 bases each). TRBV5-3 is filed as an ORF, its function uncertain. This CDR3 comprises 16 residues. V lost 0 bases and J 0 bases, leaving 13 bases between the germline ends. For the CDR3, the DNA is TGTGCCAGAAGCTTGGGGGGGAGCTTTGGCTCCTACGAGCAGTACTTC. Translated: CARSLGGSFGSYEQYF.